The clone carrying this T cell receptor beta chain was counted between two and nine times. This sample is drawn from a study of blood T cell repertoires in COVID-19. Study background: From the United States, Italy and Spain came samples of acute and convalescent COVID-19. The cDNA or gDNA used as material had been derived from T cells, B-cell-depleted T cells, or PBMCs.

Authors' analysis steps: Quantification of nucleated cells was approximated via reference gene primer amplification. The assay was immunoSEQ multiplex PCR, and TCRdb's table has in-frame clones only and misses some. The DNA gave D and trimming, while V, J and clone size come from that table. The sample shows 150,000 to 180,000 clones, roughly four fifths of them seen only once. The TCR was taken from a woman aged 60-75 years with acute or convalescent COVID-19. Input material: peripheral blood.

CDR3 coding DNA: TGTGCCAGCAGCCCCTCGGGGGGCGAGCAGTACTTC. It yields the protein CASSPSGGEQYF. The V and J genes are TRBV11-3 and TRBJ2-7; the match to TRBD2 covers 7 bases. The germline gives CDR1 SGHNT, CDR2 YENEEA. V lost 5 bases and J lost 6; bases outside the gene matches: 4. This CDR3 is built from 12 residues.